This TCR beta chain was profiled in a study of shared clonotypes between healthy human individuals. General study results and limits: The study found lower generation probabilities in non-shared clonotypes than in those shared by all four donors. What rarefaction showed was incomplete sorted-subset sequencing despite large depth.

Germline assignment: CDR1 MNHNY and CDR2 SVGAGI (reference sequence). The CDR3 consists of 14 residues. With 7 bases removed from V and 5 bases from J, the gap between germline ends came to 18 bases. 200 to 250 ng DNA, 30,000 to 35,000 T cell genomes, went into each sorted-subset replicate PCR. As handled by the study authors: Junction-only sequences without quality scores were provided by ImmunoSEQ, so filtering was different. Assay: immunoSEQ multiplex PCR; the TCRdb copy retains only in-frame clones and omits some. V and J calls and clone size follow that table, whereas D and trimming were derived from the DNA. The table shows 550,000 to 850,000 clones, with under 80% occurring only once. Concerning this clone itself: Its specificity is unknown.

What was sequenced was memory CD4+ T cells sorted from blood. The sample's subset: CD45RA-negative fraction. This chain uses TRBV6-6 with TRBJ2-7, with D perhaps matching TRBD2 (5 bases). The sequence was obtained from a woman in her twenties or thirties in good health. Here the CDR3 DNA reads TGTGCCAGCAAGAGATCCGGCGGAGGCGACGAGCAGTACTTC. The encoded protein is CASKRSGGGDEQYF.